This TCR beta chain was observed in a study of blood T cells in healthy people across ages. Roughly 10 milliliters of peripheral blood were drawn from each donor. There were at least 6 micrograms of total RNA extracted from every sample. Study conclusions and caveats: Among long-lived donors, naive CD4+ cells were more numerous and diversity higher than in aged donors.

Of note for this clonotype: Its antigen is unknown.

V dropped 1 base and J dropped 2 bases, with 8 bases sitting between them. Germline V gene data show CDR1 as SQVTM and CDR2 as ANQGSEA. This CDR3 region has 13 residues. The second PCR ran 7 to 11 cycles with a sample-barcoded 5' primer and J-beta primers. Every cDNA molecule bore a tag from a template-switch adaptor containing 12 random nucleotides. TCRdb processed the 5' RACE reads anew with MiXCR; each CDR3 protein has one entry. The sample holds about 640,000 distinct CDR3 sequences, about 54% seen once. The clonotype was recovered from a man between 60 and 75 years old in good health. The chain couples TRBV29-1 to TRBJ1-1, with D unclear. The sequenced sample consisted of blood. CDR3 DNA: TGCAGCGTTGAAGGCAGACCCAACACTGAAGCTTTCTTT. This encodes CSVEGRPNTEAFF.